This T cell receptor beta chain was recovered during a study of T cell repertoires in cytomegalovirus infection. Overall study: It was the public TCR beta signatures that indicated both CMV infection and matching HLA type.

Germline CDR1 is MNHEY and CDR2 is SMNVEV (reference sequence). CDR3 size: 16 residues. V lost 6 bases and J lost 9, with 21 bases in between. Study-level points and caveats: It was HLA-C-restricted CMV-specific TCR beta clonotypes that dominated the response ex vivo.

This clonotype was counted between two and nine times. The antigen remains undetermined. One entry per CDR3 protein results from TCRdb running MiXCR on the reads. The top ten hold 85% to 95% of the sample, which has 75,000 to 95,000 distinct CDR3 sequences, roughly 44% seen once. V is TRBV27 and J is TRBJ1-6; no clear D gene. The receptor comes from a human donor in good health (CMV status not recorded). Some clones in this sample may be carry-over from other donors' samples. Sequencing was performed on CD8+ T cells from cultured PBMCs, taken from culture after CMV antigen stimulation. CDR3 loop: CASRLSPRPVPSPLHF. In DNA form, the CDR3 reads TGTGCCAGCAGACTGTCCCCCCGGCCGGTTCCTTCACCCCTCCACTTT.